The 20 T cell receptor beta chains in this list originate from one sample, sequenced in a study of cytomegalovirus exposure and HLA in healthy donors. PCR primers comprised 60 Vbeta and 13 Jbeta primers. Only in-frame clones appear in the TCRdb table, and some are missing; sequencing was by immunoSEQ multiplex PCR. Of 100,000 to 150,000 clones detected, about 81% appear once; the ten largest clones hold 1.1%. Source material: PBMCs. These receptors all come from a woman in her thirties in good health and CMV-seronegative.

V and J are TRBV11-1 and TRBJ2-1, with 11 bases lining up with TRBD2. V dropped 5 bases and J dropped 4; count of bases not matched to a gene: 7. Germline loops: CDR1 SGHAT, CDR2 FQDESV (reference sequence). The CDR3 length is 16 residues. The CDR3 is CASSTRLAGRYNEQFF. The CDR3 region has the DNA TGTGCCAGCAGCACAAGACTAGCGGGGCGATACAATGAGCAGTTCTTC.

Points on this clone: A junction boundary mismatches the germline segment, possibly from a read error. The J gene is TRBJ2-7, the V gene TRBV7-7, with 7 bases identical to TRBD1. The germline CDR1 and CDR2 sequences are SSHAT and FNYEAQ (reference sequence). CDR3 length: 15 residues. The chain's CDR3 is CASSLGRDSSYEQYF. CDR3 nucleotides: TGTGCTAGCAGCTTAGGTCGGGACAGCTCCTACGAGCAGTACTTC.

This clone appeared a few times. Here the CDR3 reads CASSQRGLAGGGDTQYF. CDR3 nucleotides: TGTGCCAGCAGTCAAAGGGGATTAGCGGGAGGAGGAGATACGCAGTATTTT. The chain joins TRBV28 to TRBJ2-3, with 10 bases aligning to TRBD2. CDR1 is MDHEN, CDR2 SYDVKM, per germline. J lost 5 bases, V lost 5 bases, and 13 bases had no gene match. This CDR3 is built from 17 residues.

A single count supports this clone. The chain employs TRBV7-9 and TRBJ2-7; 10 positions agree with TRBD2. The length of the CDR3 is 17 residues. Germline assignment: CDR1 SEHNR and CDR2 FQNEAQ (reference sequence). The trim removed 1 base at V and 4 bases at J, leaving 10 bases unmatched. CDR3 sequence: CASSLDPTSGTRYEQYF. In DNA, the CDR3 is TGTGCCAGCAGCTTAGACCCTACTAGCGGGACTAGGTACGAGCAGTACTTC.

The chain has TRBV14 and TRBJ1-3; 9 bases fit TRBD1. After removal of 1 base from V and 3 bases from J, the junction contained 10 bases not matched to a gene. The germline V gene has CDR1 SGHDN and CDR2 FVKESK. This CDR3 comprises 18 residues. CDR3 amino acids: CASSQVGGQGGNGNTIYF. The DNA for the CDR3 is TGTGCCAGCAGCCAAGTTGGGGGACAGGGCGGGAATGGAAACACCATATATTTT.

The rearrangement joins TRBV19 to TRBJ1-1; no clear D gene. Germline V gene sequence: CDR1 LNHDA, CDR2 SQIVND (reference sequence). V lost 6 bases and J lost 0, with 5 bases in between. This CDR3 contains 12 residues. CDR3 coding DNA: TGTGCCAGTAGGCAGTTGAACACTGAAGCTTTCTTT. It specifies CASRQLNTEAFF.

Comment on this clone: The junction departs from germline at one end; a sequencing error may be responsible. The CDR3, as DNA: TGTGCTAGCAGCTTTGGAAGGGGAGAAAAACTGTTTTTT. Translated, it gives CASSFGRGEKLFF. The chain has TRBV7-7 and TRBJ1-4; D perhaps matches TRBD1 (5 bases). The germline V gene encodes CDR1 SSHAT and CDR2 FNYEAQ (reference sequence). The CDR3 consists of 13 residues. Full variable domain (outside the CDR3, taken from reference TRBV7-7 and TRBJ1-4): GAGVSQSPRYKVTKRGQDVTLRCDPISSHATLYWYQQALGQGPEFLTYFNYEAQPDKSGLPSDRFSAERPEGSISTLTIQRTEQRDSAMYRCASSFGRGEKLFFGSGTQLSVL.

This chain joins TRBV29-1 and TRBJ2-7; D is undetermined. The CDR3 covers 10 residues. V lost 5 bases and J 3 bases, leaving 5 bases between the germline ends. Germline lookup yields CDR1 SQVTM and CDR2 ANQGSEA. This chain's CDR3 is CSVIGYEQYF. CDR3 nucleotide sequence: TGCAGCGTTATCGGCTACGAGCAGTACTTC.

V and J are TRBV10-2 and TRBJ2-1, with 7 bases that match TRBD1. In germline, CDR1 is WSHSY, CDR2 SAAADI. There are 15 residues in the CDR3. V trimming: 6 bases; J trimming: 7 bases; junction bases outside the gene matches: 12. Here the CDR3 DNA reads TGCGCCAGCAGGGAAACAGGGGTGGAGAGGAATGAGCAGTTCTTC. Translated, it gives CASRETGVERNEQFF.

The chain joins TRBV6-5 to TRBJ2-2, with TRBD2 matching over 8 bases. Germline lookup yields CDR1 MNHEY and CDR2 SVGAGI. J lost 6 bases, V lost 6 bases, and 9 bases had no gene match. The CDR3 is 15 residues long. The chain's CDR3 is CASRTTSGVPGELFF. Here the CDR3 DNA reads TGTGCCAGCAGGACTACTAGCGGTGTCCCCGGGGAGCTGTTTTTT.

This chain joins TRBV18 and TRBJ1-4, with D maybe TRBD1 (5 bases). The CDR3 runs 13 residues. Trimming stripped 8 bases from V and 6 bases from J, with 13 bases between. Germline assignment: CDR1 KGHSH and CDR2 LQKENI. The DNA for the CDR3 is TGTGCCAGCACCCTGGGGGAGGATGAAAAACTGTTTTTT. Its translation is CASTLGEDEKLFF.

The chain is built from TRBV19 and TRBJ1-1; maybe TRBD1 (5 bases). Germline assignment: CDR1 LNHDA and CDR2 SQIVND (reference sequence). CDR3 length: 18 amino acids. Trimming took off 3 bases at V and 1 base at J, with 21 bases between the two ends. The DNA for the CDR3 is TGTGCCAGTAGTATCGCGATTGGGGGGTACTCTACGAACACTGAAGCTTTCTTT. This gives the protein CASSIAIGGYSTNTEAFF. The full variable domain, its missing parts supplied by reference TRBV19 and TRBJ1-1, is DGGITQSPKYLFRKEGQNVTLSCEQNLNHDAMYWYRQDPGQGLRLIYYSQIVNDFQKGDIAEGYSVSREKKESFPLTVTSAQKNPTAFYLCASSIAIGGYSTNTEAFFGQGTRLTVV.

The chain couples TRBV9 to TRBJ1-2; the D is unclear. The V gene's germline CDR1 is SGDLS and CDR2 YYNGEE. Between the trimmed V and J ends, which lost 3 bases and 8 bases, there was a span of 14 bases. The CDR3 extends over 13 amino acids. CDR3 coding DNA: TGTGCCAGCAGCGCAAGGGAGTCGGGGGGCTACACCTTC. Its translation is CASSARESGGYTF. Based on the CDR3 plus reference TRBV9 and TRBJ1-2, the full variable domain is DSGVTQTPKHLITATGQRVTLRCSPRSGDLSVYWYQQSLDQGLQFLIQYYNGEERAKGNILERFSAQQFPDLHSELNLSSLELGDSALYFCASSARESGGYTFGSGTRLTVV.

This chain links TRBV18 with TRBJ2-3; a weak D match, TRBD2 (5 bases). Trimming shortened V by 3 bases and J by 0 bases, and 10 bases separated the two germline ends. The CDR3 covers 15 residues. The V gene's germline CDR1 is KGHSH and CDR2 LQKENI. The CDR3 bases are TGTGCCAGCTCACCTGCTAGCAGAAGCACAGATACGCAGTATTTT. Translating it yields CASSPASRSTDTQYF. The full variable domain, completed using reference TRBV18 and TRBJ2-3, is NAGVMQNPRHLVRRRGQEARLRCSPMKGHSHVYWYRQLPEEGLKFMVYLQKENIIDESGMPKERFSAEFPKEGPSILRIQQVVRGDSAAYFCASSPASRSTDTQYFGPGTRLTVL.

The V and J genes are TRBV12-5 and TRBJ2-1; the match to TRBD2 covers 8 bases. Losses at the gene ends were 5 bases for V and 5 bases for J; bases not matched to a gene: 14. The length of the CDR3 is 17 residues. CDR1 and CDR2 from the germline V gene are LGHNT and FRNRAP. The CDR3 DNA reads as TGTGCTAGTGGTCCCGACGGGGGGGGCCCGGTGGACAATGAGCAGTTCTTC. It yields the protein CASGPDGGGPVDNEQFF. The whole variable domain, remainder taken from reference TRBV12-5 and TRBJ2-1, is DARVTQTPRHKVTEMGQEVTMRCQPILGHNTVFWYRQTMMQGLELLAYFRNRAPLDDSGMPKDRFSAEMPDATLATLKIQPSEPRDSAVYFCASGPDGGGPVDNEQFFGPGTRLTVL.

V usage is TRBV4-3 and J usage is TRBJ2-1; D possibly corresponds to TRBD1 (5 bases). V was pared by 0 bases and J by 2 bases, with 8 bases between. CDR1 and CDR2 (germline): LGHNA, YSLEER. This CDR3 region has 15 residues. CDR3 DNA: TGCGCCAGCAGCCAAGAGGCAGGGCCCTACAATGAGCAGTTCTTC. Protein: CASSQEAGPYNEQFF.

V and J are TRBV19 and TRBJ1-4; the D is unclear. The germline V gene encodes CDR1 LNHDA and CDR2 SQIVND (reference sequence). Trimming shortened V by 8 bases and J by 5 bases, and 12 bases separated the two germline ends. The CDR3 is made up of 13 amino acids. This CDR3 reads CASLGRRNEKLFF. The CDR3 DNA follows: TGTGCCAGTCTCGGGCGGAGGAATGAAAAACTGTTTTTT. The full variable domain, completed using reference TRBV19 and TRBJ1-4, is DGGITQSPKYLFRKEGQNVTLSCEQNLNHDAMYWYRQDPGQGLRLIYYSQIVNDFQKGDIAEGYSVSREKKESFPLTVTSAQKNPTAFYLCASLGRRNEKLFFGSGTQLSVL.

V gene TRBV11-2 combines with J gene TRBJ2-7; 9 bases match TRBD1. V lost 5 bases to trimming and J lost 0 bases; unmatched junction nucleotides: 8. Per germline, CDR1 SGHAT and CDR2 FQNNGV. CDR3 size: 16 residues. CDR3 nucleotide sequence: TGTGCCAGCAGCCAACACAGGGGGCGATCCTCCTACGAGCAGTACTTC. This sequence encodes CASSQHRGRSSYEQYF.

V usage is TRBV29-1 and J usage is TRBJ1-1; no definite D call. The CDR3 loop spans 10 amino acids. V gave up 4 bases and J gave up 4 bases, with 4 bases separating them. CDR1 SQVTM and CDR2 ANQGSEA come from the germline V gene. Here the CDR3 reads CSVGGTEAFF. Here the CDR3 DNA reads TGCAGCGTTGGCGGCACTGAAGCTTTCTTT.

The genes are TRBV19 and TRBJ1-2, with D possibly being TRBD1 (6 bases). The CDR3 contains 13 residues. In germline, CDR1 is LNHDA, CDR2 SQIVND (reference sequence). Trimming cost V 3 bases and J 4 bases, with 9 bases left between them. The CDR3 coding sequence is TGTGCCAGTAGTATTGACAGGTTCTATGGCTACACCTTC. This translates into CASSIDRFYGYTF.